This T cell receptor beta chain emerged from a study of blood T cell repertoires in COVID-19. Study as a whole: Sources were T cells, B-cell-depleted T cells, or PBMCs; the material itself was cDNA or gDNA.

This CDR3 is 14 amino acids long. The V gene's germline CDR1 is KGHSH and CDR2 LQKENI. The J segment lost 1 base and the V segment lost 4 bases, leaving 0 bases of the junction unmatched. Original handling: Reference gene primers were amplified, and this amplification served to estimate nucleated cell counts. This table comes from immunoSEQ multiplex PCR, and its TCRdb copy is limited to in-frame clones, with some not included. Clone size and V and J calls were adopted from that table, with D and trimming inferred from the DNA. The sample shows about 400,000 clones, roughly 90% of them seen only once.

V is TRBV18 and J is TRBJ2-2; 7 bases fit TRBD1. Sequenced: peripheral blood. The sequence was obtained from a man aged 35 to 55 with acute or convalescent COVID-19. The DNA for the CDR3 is TGTGCCAGCTCACGACAGGGGAACACCGGGGAGCTGTTTTTT. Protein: CASSRQGNTGELFF. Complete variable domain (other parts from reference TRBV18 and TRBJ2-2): NAGVMQNPRHLVRRRGQEARLRCSPMKGHSHVYWYRQLPEEGLKFMVYLQKENIIDESGMPKERFSAEFPKEGPSILRIQQVVRGDSAAYFCASSRQGNTGELFFGEGSRLTVL.